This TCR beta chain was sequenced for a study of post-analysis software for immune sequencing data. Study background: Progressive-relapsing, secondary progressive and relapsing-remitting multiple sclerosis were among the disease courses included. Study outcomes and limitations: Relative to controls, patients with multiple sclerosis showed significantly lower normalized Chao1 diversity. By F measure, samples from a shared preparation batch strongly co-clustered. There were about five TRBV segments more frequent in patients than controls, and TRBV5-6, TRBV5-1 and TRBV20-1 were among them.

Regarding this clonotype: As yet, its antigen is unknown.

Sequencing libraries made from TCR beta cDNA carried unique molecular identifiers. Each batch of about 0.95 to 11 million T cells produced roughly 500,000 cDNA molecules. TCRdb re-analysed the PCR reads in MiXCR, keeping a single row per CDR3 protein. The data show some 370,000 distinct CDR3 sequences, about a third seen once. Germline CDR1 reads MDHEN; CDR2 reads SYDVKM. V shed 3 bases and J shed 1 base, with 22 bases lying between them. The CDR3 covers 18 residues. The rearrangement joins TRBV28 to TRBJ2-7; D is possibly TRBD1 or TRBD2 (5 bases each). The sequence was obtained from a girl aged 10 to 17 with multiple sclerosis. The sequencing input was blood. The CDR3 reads CASSLGRLGRGVSYEQYF. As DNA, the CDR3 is TGTGCCAGCAGTTTGGGAAGATTGGGGAGAGGGGTGTCCTACGAGCAGTACTTC. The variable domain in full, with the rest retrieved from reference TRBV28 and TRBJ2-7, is DVKVTQSSRYLVKRTGEKVFLECVQDMDHENMFWYRQDPGLGLRLIYFSYDVKMKEKGDIPEGYSVSREKKERFSLILESASTNQTSMYLCASSLGRLGRGVSYEQYFGPGTRLTVT.